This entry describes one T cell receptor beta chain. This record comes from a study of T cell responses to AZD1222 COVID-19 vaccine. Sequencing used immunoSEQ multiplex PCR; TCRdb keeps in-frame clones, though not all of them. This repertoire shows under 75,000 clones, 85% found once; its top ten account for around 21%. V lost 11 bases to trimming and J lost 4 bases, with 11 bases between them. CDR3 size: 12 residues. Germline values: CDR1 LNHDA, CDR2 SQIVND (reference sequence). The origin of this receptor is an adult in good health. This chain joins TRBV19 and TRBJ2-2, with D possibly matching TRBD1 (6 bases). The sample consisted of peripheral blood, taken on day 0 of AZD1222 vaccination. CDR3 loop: CARQGSTGELFF. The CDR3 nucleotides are TGTGCCCGGCAGGGGAGCACCGGGGAGCTGTTTTTT.